This is a list of T cell receptor beta chains from one sample in a study of beta chain features in type 1 diabetes. Some clones are missing from TCRdb's copy, which holds only in-frame ones; the method was immunoSEQ multiplex PCR. Of a few hundred thousand clones listed, over 9.5% are singletons. Input material: naive CD4+ T cells from blood. These receptors came from a woman younger than 35 in good health. The CDR3 runs from the conserved cysteine through the conserved F or W. The D gene is left open where the match is weak. For some rows the clone size is stated as once, few or many, or as a class when expanded; others skip it.

CDR3nt: TGTGCCAGCAGTCGGACTCCTCCTAGCGGGAGTGAATACGAGCAGTACTTC
CDR3aa: CASSRTPPSGSEYEQYF
v_gene: TRBV2
d_gene: TRBD2
j_gene: TRBJ2-7
abundance: NA

CDR3nt: TGTGCCAGCAGCGTAAGAGATAACACTGAAGCTTTCTTT
CDR3aa: CASSVRDNTEAFF
v_gene: TRBV7-9
d_gene: NA
j_gene: TRBJ1-1
abundance: few

CDR3nt: TGCGCCAGCAGCTGGGGCAGTCAAAACATTCAGTACTTC
CDR3aa: CASSWGSQNIQYF
v_gene: TRBV5-1
d_gene: NA
j_gene: TRBJ2-4
abundance: few

CDR3nt: TGCGCCAGCAGCTTACTAGCGGGGGCGATTGAGCAGTTCTTC
CDR3aa: CASSLLAGAIEQFF
v_gene: TRBV5-1
d_gene: TRBD2
j_gene: TRBJ2-1
abundance: NA

CDR3nt: TGTGCCAGCAGCCGCGCGGGGGGTGACACTGAAGCTTTCTTT
CDR3aa: CASSRAGGDTEAFF
v_gene: TRBV7-9
d_gene: NA
j_gene: TRBJ1-1
abundance: NA

CDR3nt: TGCGCCAGCAGCCTCGGGGGGGGCCACTTTAACGAGCAGTACTTC
CDR3aa: CASSLGGGHFNEQYF
v_gene: TRBV5-1
d_gene: TRBD2
j_gene: TRBJ2-7
abundance: NA

CDR3nt: TGTGCCAGCAGTGGGACACAGGGTTACGAGCAGTACTTC
CDR3aa: CASSGTQGYEQYF
v_gene: TRBV6-1
d_gene: NA
j_gene: TRBJ2-7
abundance: NA

CDR3nt: TGCGCCAGCAGCTTGGCCATACCTCGAGCGGGGGGGCCGTACCAAGAGACCCAGTACTTC
CDR3aa: CASSLAIPRAGGPYQETQYF
v_gene: TRBV5-1
d_gene: TRBD2
j_gene: TRBJ2-5
abundance: NA

CDR3nt: TGTGCCAGCAGTGACGCAGGACAGGGGGACACTGAAGCTTTCTTT
CDR3aa: CASSDAGQGDTEAFF
v_gene: TRBV6-1
d_gene: TRBD1
j_gene: TRBJ1-1
abundance: NA

CDR3nt: TGTGCCAGCAGTTCAGGACAGGGGGCAACTTTGTGGTATGGCTACACCTTC
CDR3aa: CASSSGQGATLWYGYTF
v_gene: TRBV27
d_gene: TRBD1
j_gene: TRBJ1-2
abundance: NA

CDR3nt: TGTGCCAGTAGTATTTGGAGGGCGGGTGGGGGGAATGAGCAGTTCTTC
CDR3aa: CASSIWRAGGGNEQFF
v_gene: TRBV19
d_gene: NA
j_gene: TRBJ2-1
abundance: NA

CDR3nt: TGTGCCTTCTCGACAGGGAGAGACACCGGGGAGCTGTTTTTT
CDR3aa: CAFSTGRDTGELFF
v_gene: TRBV30
d_gene: TRBD1
j_gene: TRBJ2-2
abundance: few

CDR3nt: TGTGCCTGGGCCGGGAGGGGGCTCACCGGGGAGCTGTTTTTT
CDR3aa: CAWAGRGLTGELFF
v_gene: TRBV30
d_gene: NA
j_gene: TRBJ2-2
abundance: few

CDR3nt: TGTGCCAGCAGGGAGACAGGGCGGTTCCCCTACGAGCAGTACTTC
CDR3aa: CASRETGRFPYEQYF
v_gene: TRBV6-5
d_gene: TRBD1
j_gene: TRBJ2-7
abundance: few

CDR3nt: TGTGCCAGCAGTCCCGCAGGGGGAACCGAGCAGTACTTC
CDR3aa: CASSPAGGTEQYF
v_gene: TRBV27
d_gene: TRBD1
j_gene: TRBJ2-7
abundance: few

CDR3nt: TGTGCCAGTAGTATCCTCGCTCTTCGACAGGGGGCAGATGATGAAGCTTTCTTT
CDR3aa: CASSILALRQGADDEAFF
v_gene: TRBV19
d_gene: TRBD1
j_gene: TRBJ1-1
abundance: few

CDR3nt: TGTGCCAGCAGTGCCGCGGTAAACTATGGCTACACCTTC
CDR3aa: CASSAAVNYGYTF
v_gene: TRBV2
d_gene: NA
j_gene: TRBJ1-2
abundance: few

CDR3nt: TGTGCCAGCAGTGAACGGTTTATTCAGCCCCAGCATTTT
CDR3aa: CASSERFIQPQHF
v_gene: TRBV6-1
d_gene: NA
j_gene: TRBJ1-5
abundance: NA

CDR3nt: TGCGCCAGCAGCTTGACAAGGGGGAATTACGAGCAGTACTTC
CDR3aa: CASSLTRGNYEQYF
v_gene: TRBV5-1
d_gene: NA
j_gene: TRBJ2-7
abundance: few

CDR3nt: TGTGCCAGCAGTGGTAAGACAGATATCACCGGGGAGCTGTTTTTT
CDR3aa: CASSGKTDITGELFF
v_gene: TRBV6-5
d_gene: NA
j_gene: TRBJ2-2
abundance: NA

CDR3nt: TGTGCCAGCAGAACTGGGACAGGAGGCTCACCCCTCCACTTT
CDR3aa: CASRTGTGGSPLHF
v_gene: TRBV6-6
d_gene: TRBD1
j_gene: TRBJ1-6
abundance: NA

CDR3nt: TGTGCCTGGAGTCCCGGATTTGCGGGGACAGTCCCGAGCATGAACACTGAAGCTTTCTTT
CDR3aa: CAWSPGFAGTVPSMNTEAFF
v_gene: TRBV30
d_gene: TRBD1
j_gene: TRBJ1-1
abundance: few

CDR3nt: TGTGCCTGGAGTTCTCTAGCGGGGGGCCGGAGCACAGATACGCAGTATTTT
CDR3aa: CAWSSLAGGRSTDTQYF
v_gene: TRBV30
d_gene: TRBD2
j_gene: TRBJ2-3
abundance: few

CDR3nt: TGTGCCAGCAGTTACACTGACAGGGGCACTGAAGCTTTCTTT
CDR3aa: CASSYTDRGTEAFF
v_gene: TRBV6-5
d_gene: TRBD1
j_gene: TRBJ1-1
abundance: NA

CDR3nt: TGTGCCAGCAGCCCCCGAGGACTAGCGGGAGTCAATGAGCAGTTCTTC
CDR3aa: CASSPRGLAGVNEQFF
v_gene: TRBV5-4
d_gene: TRBD2
j_gene: TRBJ2-1
abundance: few

CDR3nt: TGTGCCAGCAGAACCGGGACAGGGGTTGGCGAGCAGTACTTC
CDR3aa: CASRTGTGVGEQYF
v_gene: TRBV7-9
d_gene: TRBD1
j_gene: TRBJ2-7
abundance: NA

CDR3nt: TGTGCCAGCAGCCAAGAGGGGAGGCCGACACATACGCAGTATTTT
CDR3aa: CASSQEGRPTHTQYF
v_gene: TRBV4-2
d_gene: NA
j_gene: TRBJ2-3
abundance: NA

CDR3nt: TGTGCCAGCAGTGAAGTTCTAGCGGGGGGCACCAATGAGCAGTTCTTC
CDR3aa: CASSEVLAGGTNEQFF
v_gene: TRBV6-1
d_gene: TRBD2
j_gene: TRBJ2-1
abundance: few

CDR3nt: TGTGCCAGCAGTCGGACAGGGGTTATCCAGCCCCAGCATTTT
CDR3aa: CASSRTGVIQPQHF
v_gene: TRBV6-1
d_gene: TRBD1
j_gene: TRBJ1-5
abundance: NA

CDR3nt: TGTGCCGCCAGGAGGGGGGGCGCAGGTCAGCCCCAGCATTTT
CDR3aa: CAARRGGAGQPQHF
v_gene: TRBV2
d_gene: NA
j_gene: TRBJ1-5
abundance: NA

CDR3nt: TGTGCCAGCAGCCAAGTCTCCGCGGGACGCACAGATACGCAGTATTTT
CDR3aa: CASSQVSAGRTDTQYF
v_gene: TRBV4-2
d_gene: NA
j_gene: TRBJ2-3
abundance: NA

CDR3nt: TGTGCCAGTAGTCCAAGTCGGGTAAATGAGCAGTTCTTC
CDR3aa: CASSPSRVNEQFF
v_gene: TRBV19
d_gene: NA
j_gene: TRBJ2-1
abundance: many

CDR3nt: TGTGCCAGCAGCTTTGGGCCTACCAGCACAGATACGCAGTATTTT
CDR3aa: CASSFGPTSTDTQYF
v_gene: TRBV5-4
d_gene: NA
j_gene: TRBJ2-3
abundance: NA

CDR3nt: TGCGCCAGCAGCAAAGCGGGAGAACGCACAGATACGCAGTATTTT
CDR3aa: CASSKAGERTDTQYF
v_gene: TRBV5-1
d_gene: TRBD2
j_gene: TRBJ2-3
abundance: few

CDR3nt: TGTGCCTGGAGCGGACTGCCAGATACGCAGTATTTT
CDR3aa: CAWSGLPDTQYF
v_gene: TRBV30
d_gene: NA
j_gene: TRBJ2-3
abundance: NA

CDR3nt: TGTGCCAGCAGCAACTACGATCCCCGAGAAAAACTGTTTTTT
CDR3aa: CASSNYDPREKLFF
v_gene: TRBV7-9
d_gene: NA
j_gene: TRBJ1-4
abundance: NA